These 30 T cell receptor beta chains originate from one sample sequenced in a study of shared clonotypes between healthy human individuals. Profiled with immunoSEQ multiplex PCR; TCRdb holds only in-frame clones, not every one. This sample has around 2.5 million clones; roughly 93% occur once, and the top ten carry 0.36%. Input material: naive CD4+ T cells from PBMCs. Subset given: CD45RA+ positively selected. The origin of the receptors is a man between 18 and 35 years old in good health. Some clones in this sample may be carry-over from other donors' samples.

The chain employs TRBV7-2 and TRBJ1-1, with D unclear. The CDR3 contains 13 residues. Germline V gene lookup returns CDR1 SGHTA and CDR2 FQGNSA. V was shortened by 5 bases and J by 4 bases, with 11 bases between the two germline ends. In DNA form, the CDR3 reads TGTGCCAGCAGCCCCCGTCCTGGCACTGAAGCTTTCTTT. As protein: CASSPRPGTEAFF.

The chain is built from TRBV7-9 and TRBJ2-2; D remains ambiguous. The V end lost 4 bases, the J end lost 5 bases, and 17 bases lay between the germline ends. Germline lookup yields CDR1 SEHNR and CDR2 FQNEAQ (reference sequence). CDR3 length: 16 amino acids. The CDR3 reads CASSSSTPGKTGELFF. CDR3 DNA sequence: TGTGCCAGCAGCTCTTCCACCCCGGGCAAGACCGGGGAGCTGTTTTTT. The entire variable domain, with the rest obtained from reference TRBV7-9 and TRBJ2-2, is as follows: DTGVSQNPRHKITKRGQNVTFRCDPISEHNRLYWYRQTLGQGPEFLTYFQNEAQLEKSRLLSDRFSAERPKGSFSTLEIQRTEQGDSAMYLCASSSSTPGKTGELFFGEGSRLTVL.

The chain employs TRBV29-1 and TRBJ1-1; 9 nucleotides line up with TRBD1. The CDR3 covers 13 residues. V lost 6 bases, J lost 1 base, and 3 bases stayed unmatched. The V gene's germline CDR1 is SQVTM and CDR2 ANQGSEA. Here the CDR3 DNA reads TGCAGCGTCATACAGGGGGCGAACACTGAAGCTTTCTTT. It encodes CSVIQGANTEAFF.

The chain joins TRBV7-3 to TRBJ2-4, with 7 bases lining up with TRBD1. The germline gives CDR1 SGHTA, CDR2 FQGTGA. V was clipped by 4 bases and J by 8 bases; unmatched bases: 8. The CDR3 runs to 14 residues. CDR3 sequence: CASSSYRGKDIQYF. As DNA, the CDR3 is TGTGCCAGCAGCTCGTACAGGGGCAAGGACATTCAGTACTTC.

The chain uses TRBV2 and TRBJ2-1; D gene ambiguous. The CDR3 extends over 17 amino acids. The V and J ends lost 6 bases and 0 bases respectively, with 18 bases between them. CDR1 and CDR2 from the germline V gene are SNHLY and FYNNEI. CDR3 amino acids: CASSALALVSSYNEQFF. CDR3 sequence (DNA): TGTGCCAGCAGCGCGCTTGCCCTAGTAAGCTCCTACAATGAGCAGTTCTTC.

The chain carries TRBV28 and TRBJ1-5; possible D gene TRBD1, 6 bases. V lost 5 bases and J 4 bases, leaving 12 bases between the germline ends. Germline CDR1 is MDHEN and CDR2 is SYDVKM. The CDR3 has 14 amino acids. The CDR3 DNA sequence: TGTGCCAGCAGTGGGGGGGGCCATAATCAGCCCCAGCATTTT. Protein sequence: CASSGGGHNQPQHF.

On this clone: The sample has other DNA sequences that encode this CDR3 too. The CDR3 DNA follows: TGCGCCAGCAGCGCTGGACAGGGGGATCAGCCCCAGCATTTT. Translating gives CASSAGQGDQPQHF. V and J are TRBV5-1 and TRBJ1-5; 10 bases line up with TRBD1. Per germline, CDR1 SGHRS and CDR2 YFSETQ. There are 14 residues in the CDR3. After removal of 4 bases from V and 5 bases from J, the junction contained 3 bases not matched to a gene.

The rearrangement uses TRBV5-4 and TRBJ2-1, with D maybe TRBD2 (6 bases). The CDR3 runs 15 residues. The ends were cut back, 0 bases at V and 4 bases at J, with 11 bases in the middle. Germline CDR1 and CDR2: SGHNT and YYREEE (reference sequence). The chain's CDR3 is CASSLAGVGYNEQFF. CDR3 in DNA: TGTGCCAGCAGCTTGGCGGGAGTGGGGTACAATGAGCAGTTCTTC.

J is TRBJ2-7 and V is TRBV11-2; D is possibly TRBD1 (5 bases). This CDR3 contains 13 residues. Looked up from germline, CDR1 is SGHAT and CDR2 is FQNNGV. With 3 bases removed from V and 2 bases from J, the gap between germline ends came to 8 bases. CDR3 region: CASSFTGPYEQYF. Written as DNA, the CDR3 is TGTGCCAGCAGCTTCACAGGTCCCTACGAGCAGTACTTC.

The genes are TRBV15 and TRBJ2-2; 7 nucleotides match TRBD2. Looked up from germline, CDR1 is LNHNV and CDR2 is YYDKDF (reference sequence). The CDR3 covers 16 residues. J was trimmed by 6 bases and V by 1 base; bases with no gene match: 8. Here the CDR3 reads CATSRGLAFTPGELFF. The CDR3 region has the DNA TGTGCCACCAGCAGAGGACTAGCCTTTACCCCCGGGGAGCTGTTTTTT.

V and J are TRBV5-1 and TRBJ2-2; D remains ambiguous. This CDR3 is built from 13 residues. V lost 0 bases to trimming and J lost 6 bases, with 6 bases between them. Germline V gene sequence: CDR1 SGHRS, CDR2 YFSETQ. In DNA form, the CDR3 reads TGCGCCAGCAGCTTGGAACCGCCCGGGGAGCTGTTTTTT. It encodes CASSLEPPGELFF.

This clone was seen once. The CDR3 here is CASSPPTDYYEQYF. DNA of the CDR3: TGTGCCAGCAGCCCTCCGACAGATTATTACGAGCAGTACTTC. V and J are TRBV13 and TRBJ2-7, with a weak D call TRBD1 (5 bases). This CDR3 has 14 residues. Germline V gene data show CDR1 as PRHDT and CDR2 as FYEKMQ (reference sequence). Trimming took off 5 bases at V and 4 bases at J, with 15 bases between the two ends.

The chain combines TRBV11-2 with TRBJ1-5; 8 nucleotides line up with TRBD1. After removal of 5 bases from V and 3 bases from J, the junction contained 9 bases not matched to a gene. In germline, CDR1 is SGHAT, CDR2 FQNNGV. The CDR3 covers 16 residues. In nucleotides, the CDR3 is TGTGCCAGCAGCCCAGGACAGGGTCATTCCAATCAGCCCCAGCATTTT. Encoded protein: CASSPGQGHSNQPQHF.

The V call is TRBV19, the J call TRBJ1-4, with D possibly matching TRBD1 (5 bases). CDR1 is LNHDA and CDR2 is SQIVND in the germline V gene (reference sequence). V was clipped by 9 bases and J by 4 bases, with 15 bases between them. The CDR3 covers 14 residues. The CDR3 here is CASTVGGYNEKLFF. The CDR3 bases are TGTGCCAGCACCGTTGGGGGATATAATGAAAAACTGTTTTTT. The full variable domain, rest sourced from reference TRBV19 and TRBJ1-4, is DGGITQSPKYLFRKEGQNVTLSCEQNLNHDAMYWYRQDPGQGLRLIYYSQIVNDFQKGDIAEGYSVSREKKESFPLTVTSAQKNPTAFYLCASTVGGYNEKLFFGSGTQLSVL.

The rearrangement uses TRBV28 and TRBJ2-5; 9 bases fit TRBD1. This CDR3 is built from 18 residues. Looked up from germline, CDR1 is MDHEN and CDR2 is SYDVKM. The V gene end was trimmed by 3 bases and the J gene end by 4 bases; junction bases not matched to a gene: 15. The CDR3 loop reads CASSFILFRDRVRETQYF. CDR3 DNA sequence: TGTGCCAGCAGTTTCATCTTATTCCGGGACAGGGTAAGAGAGACCCAGTACTTC.

V usage is TRBV10-3 and J usage is TRBJ1-5, with a possible D match to TRBD1 (5 bases). The CDR3 has 13 amino acids. V was cut by 11 bases and J by 0 bases, with 11 bases left in between. Germline V gives CDR1 ENHRY, CDR2 SYGVKD. The CDR3 here is CAAQDGSNQPQHF. The CDR3 bases are TGTGCCGCACAGGACGGTAGCAATCAGCCCCAGCATTTT.

The chain is built from TRBV4-2 and TRBJ1-5, with D hard to call. Trimming left V 0 bases short and J 9 bases short, with 18 bases between. The CDR3 spans 16 residues. The germline CDR1 and CDR2 sequences are LGHNA and YNFKEQ. In DNA form, the CDR3 reads TGTGCCAGCAGCCAAGACGGCCAGGCCAAGGTGGGGCCCCAGCATTTT. This translates into CASSQDGQAKVGPQHF.

The chain links TRBV28 to TRBJ1-5; D uncertain. Germline CDR1 and CDR2: MDHEN and SYDVKM. Deletions cut 5 bases from V and 6 bases from J, with 20 bases between. CDR3 length equals 16 residues. The CDR3, as DNA: TGTGCCAGCAGTCCATCCGTTCGGCAGAAGAGTCAGCCCCAGCATTTT. Its protein is CASSPSVRQKSQPQHF.

The rearrangement uses TRBV6-6 and TRBJ1-2; 8 bases line up with TRBD1. From germline, CDR1 is MNHNY and CDR2 SVGAGI (reference sequence). V dropped 6 bases and J dropped 4; count of bases not matched to a gene: 13. The CDR3 loop spans 16 amino acids. In nucleotides, the CDR3 is TGTGCCAGCAGATCCACTCGCCAGGGGGCCGGCTATGGCTACACCTTC. It translates to CASRSTRQGAGYGYTF.

This chain joins TRBV7-9 and TRBJ1-2, with TRBD1 matching 7 bases. This CDR3 contains 13 residues. Germline lookup yields CDR1 SEHNR and CDR2 FQNEAQ (reference sequence). Trimming took 5 bases from V and 9 from J; bases not matched to a gene: 9. CDR3 DNA sequence: TGTGCCAGCAGCCAAGACAGGGACGATCGCTACACCTTC. It codes for CASSQDRDDRYTF.

The chain recombines TRBV9 with TRBJ2-7; D could derive from TRBD1 or TRBD2 (5 bases each). The V and J ends lost 0 bases and 6 bases respectively, with 16 bases between them. There are 15 residues in the CDR3. The germline gives CDR1 SGDLS, CDR2 YYNGEE. The CDR3: CASSVESYGASEQYF. CDR3 DNA: TGTGCCAGCAGCGTAGAAAGCTACGGGGCGAGCGAGCAGTACTTC.

In DNA form, the CDR3 reads TGCGCCAGCAGCGTCGGCGGAGGTGCAACTAATGAAAAACTGTTTTTT. Translated, it gives CASSVGGGATNEKLFF. The rearrangement uses TRBV5-1 and TRBJ1-4; D call uncertain. Trimming removed 4 bases from V and 0 bases from J, with 13 bases in between. This CDR3 has 16 residues. Germline V gives CDR1 SGHRS, CDR2 YFSETQ.

The chain uses TRBV28 and TRBJ2-6; a weak D match, TRBD1 (6 bases). Deletions cut 4 bases from V and 3 bases from J, with 25 bases between. The CDR3 is 20 amino acids. The germline V gene has CDR1 MDHEN and CDR2 SYDVKM. The CDR3 DNA follows: TGTGCCAGCAGTTGGCCCTCATCTATATGGGGGCAAGGTGGGGCCAACGTCCTGACTTTC. Amino acids: CASSWPSSIWGQGGANVLTF.

The gene calls are TRBV7-2 and TRBJ2-6; 8 nucleotides line up with TRBD1. This CDR3 spans 14 amino acids. V gave up 2 bases and J gave up 8 bases; unmatched junction bases: 2. Germline CDR1 SGHTA, CDR2 FQGNSA. CDR3 residues: CASSLTRGPNVLTF. The DNA for the CDR3 is TGTGCCAGCAGCTTAACCAGGGGGCCCAACGTCCTGACTTTC.

The chain uses TRBV28 and TRBJ1-1; 8 positions agree with TRBD1. The CDR3 runs to 14 residues. V lost 1 base, J lost 5 bases, and 3 bases stayed unmatched. The V gene's germline CDR1 is MDHEN and CDR2 SYDVKM. CDR3 in amino acids: CASSLSGGETEAFF. The CDR3 coding sequence is TGTGCCAGCAGTTTATCAGGGGGCGAAACTGAAGCTTTCTTT.

The rearrangement links TRBV4-3 to TRBJ1-5; no clear D. There are 13 residues in the CDR3. CDR1 is LGHNA and CDR2 is YSLEER in the germline V gene. Trimming pared 1 base from V and 3 bases from J, leaving 4 bases between. The CDR3 nucleotides are TGCGCCAGCAGCCAAGGAGTCAATCAGCCCCAGCATTTT. It translates to CASSQGVNQPQHF.

The CDR3 coding sequence is TGTGCCAGCAGTTTACCCAACAAACCCTACGAGCAGTACTTC. Translating gives CASSLPNKPYEQYF. The rearrangement joins TRBV28 to TRBJ2-7; D is undetermined. The germline gives CDR1 MDHEN, CDR2 SYDVKM. The CDR3 sequence is 14 residues long. Trimming removed 2 bases at V and 2 bases at J, with 10 bases between.

This chain connects TRBV20-1 to TRBJ2-1; TRBD2 aligns across 8 bases. Germline values: CDR1 DFQATT, CDR2 SNEGSKA (reference sequence). The length of the CDR3 is 11 residues. V lost 4 bases to trimming and J lost 13 bases; unmatched junction nucleotides: 6. Written as DNA, the CDR3 is TGCAGTGCTACGAAGCGGGAGCTCCAGTTCTTC. Its protein is CSATKRELQFF.

This rearrangement joins TRBV15 to TRBJ1-1; 8 nucleotides line up with TRBD1. V was pared by 5 bases and J by 8 bases, with 4 bases of the junction left unmatched. The CDR3 is made up of 12 amino acids. Germline V CDR1 and CDR2: LNHNV, YYDKDF (reference sequence). CDR3 protein: CATSRRTGEAFF. CDR3 DNA sequence: TGTGCCACCAGCCGAAGGACAGGGGAAGCTTTCTTT. Combining the CDR3 with reference TRBV15 and TRBJ1-1 gives the whole variable domain DAMVIQNPRYQVTQFGKPVTLSCSQTLNHNVMYWYQQKSSQAPKLLFHYYDKDFNNEADTPDNFQSRRPNTSFCFLDIRSPGLGDTAMYLCATSRRTGEAFFGQGTRLTVV.

The chain employs TRBV6-1 and TRBJ2-1; D unresolved. CDR1 and CDR2 (germline): MNHNS, SASEGT. The CDR3 runs 11 residues. The V end was cut by 1 base, the J end by 10 bases, with 5 bases between. The CDR3 region is CASSEEMEQFF. The CDR3 DNA reads as TGTGCCAGCAGTGAAGAGATGGAGCAGTTCTTC.